Shown below are 16 T cell receptor beta chains from a single sample sequenced in a study of cytomegalovirus exposure and HLA in healthy donors. PCR involved 60 Vbeta and 13 Jbeta primers. TCRdb keeps only in-frame clones here, not all; method: immunoSEQ multiplex PCR. Among 150,000 or so clones, roughly four fifths were seen once, and the ten largest hold about 4%. Sequenced: PBMCs. The receptor set was obtained from a man between 50 and 59 years old in good health and CMV-seropositive.

This clone turned up a few times. The chain employs TRBV5-1 and TRBJ1-1, with TRBD1 matching 8 bases. After removal of 3 bases from V and 0 bases from J, the junction contained 1 base not matched to a gene. This CDR3 spans 14 amino acids. Per germline, CDR1 SGHRS and CDR2 YFSETQ. This chain's CDR3 is CASSWTGMNTEAFF. Here the CDR3 DNA reads TGCGCCAGCAGCTGGACAGGGATGAACACTGAAGCTTTCTTT.

The gene calls are TRBV9 and TRBJ2-7; 7 bases agree with TRBD2. Trimming at V came to 3 bases and at J to 5 bases, leaving 5 bases not matched to a gene. The germline CDR1 and CDR2 sequences are SGDLS and YYNGEE. CDR3 length: 13 amino acids. As DNA, the CDR3 is TGTGCCAGCAGCGACCGCGGGAGAGACGAGCAGTACTTC. Protein sequence: CASSDRGRDEQYF.

The chain couples TRBV7-2 to TRBJ2-7; the match to TRBD1 covers 10 bases. This CDR3 is 14 amino acids long. Germline loops: CDR1 SGHTA, CDR2 FQGNSA. J was trimmed by 6 bases and V by 5 bases; bases with no gene match: 7. The CDR3 DNA sequence: TGTGCCAGCAGCCGGGACAGGGGACCGGCCGAGCAGTACTTC. This encodes CASSRDRGPAEQYF.

The chain employs TRBV27 and TRBJ2-7, with D perhaps TRBD1 (5 bases). The CDR3 consists of 16 residues. V was pared by 0 bases and J by 3 bases, with 15 bases between. Looked up from germline, CDR1 is MNHEY and CDR2 is SMNVEV (reference sequence). CDR3 bases: TGTGCCAGCAGTTTATCGCCCAGACAGAACAACTACGAGCAGTACTTC. It codes for CASSLSPRQNNYEQYF.

Only one count was recorded for this clone. The chain combines TRBV6-5 with TRBJ2-7, with TRBD2 matching 8 bases. The CDR3 covers 14 residues. V was clipped by 7 bases and J by 2 bases; unmatched bases: 7. CDR1 MNHEY and CDR2 SVGAGI come from the germline V gene. The CDR3 sequence is CASTTGGAPYEQYF. CDR3 DNA sequence: TGTGCCAGCACCACGGGGGGGGCACCCTACGAGCAGTACTTC.

The V call is TRBV5-1, the J call TRBJ2-5, with 7 positions matching TRBD2. Germline CDR1 SGHRS, CDR2 YFSETQ. The J segment lost 5 bases and the V segment lost 4 bases, leaving 8 bases of the junction unmatched. The CDR3 runs to 14 residues. In DNA, the CDR3 is TGCGCCAGCAGCCCGCCAGCGGGACTTGAGACCCAGTACTTC. Its translation is CASSPPAGLETQYF.

The V and J genes are TRBV28 and TRBJ2-7, with a weak D call TRBD2 (5 bases). The V gene lost 9 bases and the J gene lost 3 bases, with 15 bases spanning the gap. CDR1 MDHEN and CDR2 SYDVKM come from the germline V gene. This CDR3 is 13 amino acids long. CDR3 in amino acids: CASQSGILYEQYF. The CDR3, as DNA: TGTGCCAGTCAATCGGGGATCCTCTACGAGCAGTACTTC. Full variable domain (rest looked up from reference TRBV28 and TRBJ2-7): DVKVTQSSRYLVKRTGEKVFLECVQDMDHENMFWYRQDPGLGLRLIYFSYDVKMKEKGDIPEGYSVSREKKERFSLILESASTNQTSMYLCASQSGILYEQYFGPGTRLTVT.

The rearrangement links TRBV12-2 to TRBJ2-7; the listed D gene, TRBD2, was not tested against the DNA. TRBV12-2 is recorded as a pseudogene. The CDR3 spans 16 residues. The CDR3 sequence is CASRFIISGSRYEQYF. CDR3 DNA: TGTGCAAGTCGCTTTATCATTAGCGGGAGCCGCTACGAGCAGTACTTC.

The chain uses TRBV25-1 and TRBJ2-1; D call uncertain. This CDR3 spans 10 amino acids. Trimming cost V 3 bases and J 8 bases, with 2 bases left between them. Germline assignment: CDR1 MGHDK and CDR2 SYGVNS. The CDR3 coding sequence is TGTGCCAGCAGTGACTATGAGCAGTTCTTC. It codes for CASSDYEQFF.

The chain has TRBV4-1 and TRBJ2-5, with a tentative D call TRBD2 (5 bases). Germline lookup yields CDR1 MGHRA and CDR2 YSYEKL. V lost 3 bases and J lost 5, with 13 bases in between. CDR3 length: 14 residues. CDR3 coding DNA: TGCGCCAGCAGCCAGTCCGGGATTGTGGAGACCCAGTACTTC. Residues: CASSQSGIVETQYF.

In its sample, this clone was seen once. This chain joins TRBV6-1 and TRBJ1-5; 8 bases are a match to TRBD1. The CDR3 length is 15 residues. CDR1 is MNHNS and CDR2 is SASEGT in the germline V gene. J lost 2 bases, V lost 6 bases, and 6 bases had no gene match. CDR3 DNA: TGTGCCAGCAGGACAGGGGCGGGGGGCAATCAGCCCCAGCATTTT. Translated, it gives CASRTGAGGNQPQHF.

The chain carries TRBV30 and TRBJ1-2; D is possibly TRBD1 (6 bases). Germline loops: CDR1 GTSNPN, CDR2 SVGIG (reference sequence). The CDR3 loop spans 15 amino acids. V lost 0 bases to trimming and J lost 2 bases, with 13 bases between them. In nucleotides, the CDR3 is TGTGCCTGGAGTGTACTTAACAGGGCGAACTATGGCTACACCTTC. It encodes CAWSVLNRANYGYTF.

The chain carries TRBV28 and TRBJ2-3, with 9 nucleotides matching TRBD2. Trimming at V came to 3 bases and at J to 3 bases, leaving 13 bases not matched to a gene. Germline V gene sequence: CDR1 MDHEN, CDR2 SYDVKM. The CDR3 is made up of 18 amino acids. CDR3 nucleotides: TGTGCCAGCAGTTTTTCTTATGTCCAGCGGGGGGAAACAGATACGCAGTATTTT. It codes for CASSFSYVQRGETDTQYF.

The chain has TRBV28 and TRBJ2-7; 10 bases map to TRBD1. This CDR3 is 16 amino acids long. From germline, CDR1 is MDHEN and CDR2 SYDVKM. Unmatched junction bases numbered 12, after V lost 6 bases and J lost 4 bases. CDR3 DNA sequence: TGTGCCAGCAGCCCCGCCTGGGGGACAGGGGCATACGAGCAGTACTTC. It encodes CASSPAWGTGAYEQYF.

To note about this clone: The same CDR3 can be traced to other DNA sequences in this sample. The V gene is TRBV9, the J gene TRBJ1-1; no firm D call. The CDR3 has 13 residues. CDR1 SGDLS and CDR2 YYNGEE come from the germline V gene. Trimming removed 0 bases from V and 1 base from J, with 4 bases in between. The CDR3 region is CASSVDRNTEAFF. The CDR3 DNA reads as TGTGCCAGCAGCGTAGACAGGAACACTGAAGCTTTCTTT.

CDR3 in DNA: TGTGCCAGCAGCGGCGACTCCTACTACAATGAGCAGTTCTTC. As protein: CASSGDSYYNEQFF. This chain links TRBV9 with TRBJ2-1, with D unclear. This CDR3 has 14 amino acids. Trimming stripped 3 bases from V and 3 bases from J, with 10 bases between. Germline-derived CDR1 and CDR2 are SGDLS and YYNGEE.